This T cell receptor (beta chain) was observed in a study of control samples from healthy donors and cancer patients (dated by TCRdb to the early 2020s). Concerning this clone: This receptor's antigen is unknown. Per-base qualities were not stored, and no clone one base away is much larger.

V is reduced by 5 bases and J by 4 bases, leaving a spacing of 15 bases between them. CDR1 and CDR2, looked up from the germline V gene (reference sequence), are SGHNT and YYREEE. The CDR3 has 14 amino acids, counting the end cysteine and phenylalanine. Only CDR3 DNA is held: 42 bases, read in frame from base 1. The receptor library was made with the immunoSEQ multiplex PCR assay. Not all clones reach the TCRdb copy of this immuneACCESS table, which keeps in-frame sequences only. Checked studies attribute under half of the gap to unresolved V genes and leave the rest unexplained. Counted in this sample were just over 20,000 clones; around 80% of them appeared once. The leading ten clones occupy roughly 25% of the sample.

This TCR derives from a man in his sixties with colorectal cancer. Here the chain combines TRBV5-4 and TRBJ1-2; the D segment could be TRBD1, given 6 matching bases. Sequencing was performed on PBMCs. For the CDR3, the sequence is CASRGGQGSYGYTF. The nucleotide sequence reads as follows: TGTGCCAGCAGGGGGGGGCAGGGTTCCTATGGCTACACCTTC.